This T cell receptor beta chain was retrieved from a study of STAT5B mutations in CD4+ large granular lymphocyte leukemia. Broader study findings: Top patient clones used TRBV06 genes more often: 8/27 versus 2/35 in controls. CD4-sorted patient repertoires seemed more clonal than healthy CD4+ repertoires.

Germline CDR1 SNHLY, CDR2 FYNNEI. The ends were cut back, 6 bases at V and 0 bases at J, with 6 bases in the middle. The CDR3 consists of 13 residues. To note about this clone: Its antigen is not known.

Libraries were prepared by immunoSEQ multiplex PCR; TCRdb keeps only in-frame clonotypes and omits some of them. The sample consists of about 35,000 clones, 68% of them appearing once. This chain joins TRBV2 and TRBJ1-5; D gene uncertain. The receptor comes from a human donor in good health. What was sequenced was CD4+ T cells from blood buffy coats. The CDR3 reads CASRPTSNQPQHF. DNA for the CDR3: TGTGCCAGCAGACCCACTAGCAATCAGCCCCAGCATTTT.